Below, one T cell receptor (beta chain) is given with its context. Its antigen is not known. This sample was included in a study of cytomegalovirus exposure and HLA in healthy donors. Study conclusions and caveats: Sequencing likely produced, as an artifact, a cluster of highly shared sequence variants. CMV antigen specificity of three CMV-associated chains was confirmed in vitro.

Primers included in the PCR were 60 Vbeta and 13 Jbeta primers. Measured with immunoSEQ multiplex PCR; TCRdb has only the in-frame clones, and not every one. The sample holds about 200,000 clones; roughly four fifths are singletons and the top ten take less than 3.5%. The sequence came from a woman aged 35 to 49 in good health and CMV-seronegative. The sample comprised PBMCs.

Here the CDR3 DNA reads TGTGCCAGCAGTTACTCGACTAGCGCCTACGAGCAGTACTTC. It yields the protein CASSYSTSAYEQYF. The V gene is TRBV6-6, the J gene TRBJ2-7; 8 bases map to TRBD2. Trimming removed 0 bases from V and 2 bases from J; junction bases left unmatched: 0. The CDR3 contains 14 residues. Germline values: CDR1 MNHNY, CDR2 SVGAGI (reference sequence).